This passage covers 24 T cell receptor beta chains from one sample sequenced in a study of T-cell reconstitution after alpha-beta-depleted transplantation in children. The TCRbeta library was prepared with unique molecular identifiers. From the PCR reads, TCRdb called clonotypes with MiXCR, one entry per CDR3 protein. The repertoire has a few hundred thousand distinct CDR3 sequences, 10% to 15% of them found once; the top ten carry roughly 2.3%. The sequenced sample was PBMCs, mostly from graft donor cells, obtained 360 days after TCRalphabeta/CD19-depleted stem cell transplant. The origin of the receptors is a male patient between 10 and 17 years old who had a stem cell transplant for acute myeloid leukemia, so the T cells may come from the graft donor.

The chain has TRBV20-1 and TRBJ2-7, with TRBD2 matching over 14 bases. This CDR3 comprises 18 residues. CDR1 is DFQATT, CDR2 SNEGSKA, per germline (reference sequence). V trimming: 3 bases; J trimming: 2 bases; junction bases outside the gene matches: 12. CDR3 in amino acids: CSARGLAGAIIQAYEQYF. DNA for the CDR3: TGCAGTGCTAGGGGACTAGCGGGGGCTATAATCCAAGCCTACGAGCAGTACTTC.

Only a few counts were recorded for this clonotype. This sequence joins TRBV6-5 and TRBJ1-3; D gene unclear. CDR1 and CDR2 (germline): MNHEY, SVGAGI. The V gene lost 2 bases and the J gene lost 1 base, with 3 bases spanning the gap. CDR3 length: 13 amino acids. DNA of the CDR3: TGTGCCAGCAGTTACGGGTCTGGAAACACCATATATTTT. Translated: CASSYGSGNTIYF.

This chain connects TRBV11-1 to TRBJ2-5; TRBD1 might be the D (6 bases). Deletions cut 5 bases from V and 1 base from J, with 17 bases between. The CDR3 is 16 amino acids. Germline V lookup: CDR1 SGHAT, CDR2 FQDESV (reference sequence). CDR3 in DNA: TGTGCCAGCAGCCCGGGCCTCAGGGGTACCCAAGAGACCCAGTACTTC. Its protein product is CASSPGLRGTQETQYF. Complete variable domain (other parts from reference TRBV11-1 and TRBJ2-5): EAEVAQSPRYKITEKSQAVAFWCDPISGHATLYWYRQILGQGPELLVQFQDESVVDDSQLPKDRFSAERLKGVDSTLKIQPAELGDSAMYLCASSPGLRGTQETQYFGPGTRLLVL.

The chain carries TRBV10-3 and TRBJ2-5; the match to TRBD2 covers 14 bases. Germline V gene sequence: CDR1 ENHRY, CDR2 SYGVKD. The V gene end was trimmed by 4 bases and the J gene end by 5 bases; junction bases not matched to a gene: 6. The CDR3 length is 16 residues. The CDR3 DNA follows: TGTGCCATCAGTGGGACTAGCGGGAGGAGTAAGGAGACCCAGTACTTC. Its translation: CAISGTSGRSKETQYF.

The CDR3 coding sequence is TGCAGTGCCCCCGGACAGGGCCTCCAAGAGACCCAGTACTTC. The encoded protein is CSAPGQGLQETQYF. The V and J genes are TRBV20-1 and TRBJ2-5; 8 nucleotides line up with TRBD1. This CDR3 is 14 amino acids long. The trim removed 6 bases at V and 1 base at J, leaving 7 bases unmatched. Germline CDR1 reads DFQATT; CDR2 reads SNEGSKA (reference sequence).

This clonotype was counted only a few times. The V gene is TRBV7-2, the J gene TRBJ2-7, with D possibly being TRBD2 (5 bases). Looked up from germline, CDR1 is SGHTA and CDR2 is FQGNSA. Trimming took 4 bases from V and 4 from J, leaving 14 bases between them. The CDR3 has 14 residues. In DNA, the CDR3 is TGTGCCAGCAGCTCAGAGGGATTGGGGTACGAGCAGTACTTC. Translating gives CASSSEGLGYEQYF.

This clonotype was observed a handful of times. This chain uses TRBV12-3 or TRBV12-4 with TRBJ2-7, with D unclear. The CDR3 is made up of 16 amino acids. V gave up 2 bases and J gave up 0 bases, with 14 bases separating them. For the CDR3, the DNA is TGTGCCAGCAGTTTAATGGACCACGCATCCTCCTACGAGCAGTACTTC. It specifies CASSLMDHASSYEQYF.

The chain carries TRBV28 and TRBJ2-2; TRBD1 is a possible D gene (6 bases). Trimming shortened V by 3 bases and J by 2 bases, and 16 bases separated the two germline ends. The length of the CDR3 is 17 residues. Germline CDR1 reads MDHEN; CDR2 reads SYDVKM. The CDR3 sequence: CASSFPQGQHNTGELFF. The CDR3 region has the DNA TGTGCCAGCAGTTTCCCCCAAGGACAGCACAACACCGGGGAGCTGTTTTTT.

This clonotype was seen at least ten times. The chain recombines TRBV20-1 with TRBJ2-7; TRBD1 is a possible D gene (5 bases). The V end lost 3 bases, the J end lost 2 bases, and 11 bases lay between the germline ends. Germline CDR1 and CDR2: DFQATT and SNEGSKA (reference sequence). The CDR3 sequence is 13 residues long. CDR3 protein: CSASVGDAYEQYF. For the CDR3, the DNA is TGCAGTGCTAGCGTAGGGGATGCCTACGAGCAGTACTTC.

The chain has TRBV9 and TRBJ2-7, with 12 bases fitting TRBD2. The CDR3 is 16 amino acids. The germline CDR1 and CDR2 sequences are SGDLS and YYNGEE. Unmatched junction bases numbered 12, after V lost 4 bases and J lost 7 bases. In nucleotides, the CDR3 is TGTGCCAGCAGCCCCCCAGGGCTAGCGGGAGGGAGTGAGCAGTACTTC. Protein product: CASSPPGLAGGSEQYF.

This chain uses TRBV18 with TRBJ1-6; TRBD1 matches at 11 bases. CDR1 and CDR2 (germline): KGHSH, LQKENI. J was trimmed by 13 bases and V by 3 bases; bases with no gene match: 8. The CDR3 spans 15 residues. The CDR3 sequence: CASSPRTGGEVPLHF. The DNA for the CDR3 is TGTGCCAGCTCACCGAGGACAGGGGGCGAAGTGCCCCTCCACTTT.

There are a few counts of this clonotype. As DNA, the CDR3 is TGCGCCAGCAGCCACCTGGGGACTAGCGCCGCCAATGAGCAGTTCTTC. This translates into CASSHLGTSAANEQFF. The chain combines TRBV4-3 with TRBJ2-1, with 10 bases that match TRBD2. The germline gives CDR1 LGHNA, CDR2 YSLEER. The CDR3 extends over 16 amino acids. Trimming removed 3 bases from V and 6 bases from J; junction bases left unmatched: 8.

With respect to this clonotype: One end of the junction does not line up with germline, which may come from a read error. This sequence joins TRBV12-3 or TRBV12-4 and TRBJ2-1; 7 positions match TRBD1. The CDR3 runs 12 residues. In DNA, the CDR3 is TGTGCCAGCAGTTTTGGGCAGGGGGAAGTTAAATTC. Amino acids: CASSFGQGEVKF.

The rearrangement joins TRBV18 to TRBJ1-4, with D perhaps TRBD1 (5 bases). The CDR3 length is 17 residues. Germline V gives CDR1 KGHSH, CDR2 LQKENI. V shed 0 bases and J shed 8 bases, with 19 bases lying between them. The CDR3 reads CASSPPLDSRGREKLFF. Here the CDR3 DNA reads TGTGCCAGCTCACCACCGCTGGACTCCCGGGGACGGGAAAAACTGTTTTTT.

This sequence joins TRBV18 and TRBJ2-1, with D uncertain. The CDR3 has 18 amino acids. From germline, CDR1 is KGHSH and CDR2 LQKENI. V was pared by 10 bases and J by 0 bases, with 25 bases between. CDR3 nucleotide sequence: TGTGCCACTACCGTGGCCATACCGTCCTCCATCTCCTACAATGAGCAGTTCTTC. It translates to CATTVAIPSSISYNEQFF.

The genes are TRBV7-6 and TRBJ2-7; 9 bases agree with TRBD2. The CDR3 has 14 amino acids. CDR1 and CDR2 from the germline V gene are SGHVS and FNYEAQ. V shed 3 bases, J shed 3 bases, and the junction held 3 bases outside the gene matches. As DNA, the CDR3 is TGTGCCAGCAGCTTCGAGACTAGCGGCTACGAGCAGTACTTC. Translated, it gives CASSFETSGYEQYF.

This clonotype was seen a handful of times. This chain links TRBV30 with TRBJ2-7; TRBD1 agrees at 11 bases. The CDR3 runs to 14 residues. J lost 4 bases, V lost 2 bases, and 4 bases had no gene match. Germline lookup yields CDR1 GTSNPN and CDR2 SVGIG (reference sequence). In DNA, the CDR3 is TGTGCCTGGAGTCGGGGACAGGGGGATTACGAGCAGTACTTC. Protein sequence: CAWSRGQGDYEQYF. Full variable domain (outside the CDR3, taken from reference TRBV30 and TRBJ2-7): SQTIHQWPATLVQPVGSPLSLECTVEGTSNPNLYWYRQAAGRGLQLLFYSVGIGQISSEVPQNLSASRPQDRQFILSSKKLLLSDSGFYLCAWSRGQGDYEQYFGPGTRLTVT.

This clonotype was picked up a small number of times. This chain links TRBV7-8 with TRBJ1-1; maybe TRBD1 (5 bases). V lost 2 bases, J lost 7 bases, and 8 bases lay in between. The germline gives CDR1 SGHVS, CDR2 FQNEAQ. The CDR3 consists of 12 residues. The CDR3 DNA is TGTGCCAGCAGCTTACAGGGAAATGAAGCTTTCTTT. This encodes CASSLQGNEAFF.

There are many counts of this clonotype. This rearrangement joins TRBV4-1 to TRBJ2-1; possibly TRBD2 for D (6 bases). CDR3 length: 18 residues. Germline lookup yields CDR1 MGHRA and CDR2 YSYEKL. The germline V and J ends were trimmed by 0 bases and 1 base, with 16 bases remaining between them. CDR3 nucleotide sequence: TGCGCCAGCAGCCAAGAACTAAGGGGACTCAGATCCTACAATGAGCAGTTCTTC. Its translation: CASSQELRGLRSYNEQFF.

This clonotype was observed a single time. The V and J genes are TRBV4-3 and TRBJ2-1; TRBD2 matches 11 bases. V shed 1 base and J 4 bases; nucleotides not matched to a gene: 3. Germline assignment: CDR1 LGHNA and CDR2 YSLEER. This CDR3 is 16 amino acids long. CDR3 nucleotides: TGCGCCAGCAGCCAAGCGGGACTAGCGGAGTACAATGAGCAGTTCTTC. Protein sequence: CASSQAGLAEYNEQFF.

This clonotype was found many times. The rearrangement links TRBV24-1 to TRBJ2-3; TRBD2 agrees at 10 bases. The CDR3 runs to 18 residues. Germline V gene data show CDR1 as KGHDR and CDR2 as SFDVKD. V lost 4 bases, J lost 1 base, and 10 bases stayed unmatched. CDR3 sequence: CATSDQDTGTSGTDTQYF. The CDR3 DNA sequence: TGTGCCACCAGTGACCAAGACACCGGGACTAGCGGCACAGATACGCAGTATTTT.

This chain links TRBV18 with TRBJ2-7, with 10 bases matching TRBD1. The V gene end was trimmed by 0 bases and the J gene end by 2 bases; junction bases not matched to a gene: 10. CDR1 is KGHSH and CDR2 is LQKENI in the germline V gene. The CDR3 spans 18 residues. The CDR3 reads CASSPPQGADRGTYEQYF. DNA of the CDR3: TGTGCCAGCTCACCACCACAAGGGGCGGACAGGGGGACCTACGAGCAGTACTTC.

There are a few counts of this clonotype. The V and J genes are TRBV6-1 and TRBJ2-5; D not resolved. The germline V gene encodes CDR1 MNHNS and CDR2 SASEGT. The CDR3 sequence is 11 residues long. The V and J ends lost 2 bases and 10 bases respectively, with 8 bases between them. CDR3 DNA sequence: TGTGCCAGCAGTGAACAAGTGGGCCAGTACTTC. Translated: CASSEQVGQYF.

V is TRBV3-1 and J is TRBJ2-1, with unresolved D. CDR1 is LGHDT, CDR2 YNNKEL, per germline (reference sequence). V was pared by 3 bases and J by 0 bases, with 12 bases between. The CDR3 runs 16 residues. CDR3 in DNA: TGTGCCAGCAGCCACGGTCCCGCCAGCTCCTACAATGAGCAGTTCTTC. Translating gives CASSHGPASSYNEQFF.